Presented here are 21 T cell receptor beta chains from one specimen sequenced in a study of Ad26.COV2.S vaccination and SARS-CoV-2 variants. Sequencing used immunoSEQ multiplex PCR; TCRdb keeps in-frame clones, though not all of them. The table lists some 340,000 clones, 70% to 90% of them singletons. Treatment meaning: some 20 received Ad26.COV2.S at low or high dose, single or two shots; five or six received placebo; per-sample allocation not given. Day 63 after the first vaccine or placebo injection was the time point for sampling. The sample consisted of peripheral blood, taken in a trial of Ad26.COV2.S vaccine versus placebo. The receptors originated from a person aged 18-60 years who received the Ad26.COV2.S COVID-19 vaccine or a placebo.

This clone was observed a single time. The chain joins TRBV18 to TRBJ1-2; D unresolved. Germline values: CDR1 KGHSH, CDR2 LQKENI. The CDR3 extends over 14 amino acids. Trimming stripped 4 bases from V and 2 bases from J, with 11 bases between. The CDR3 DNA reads TGTGCCAGCTCACATGGGCAGGAGAACTATGGCTACACCTTC. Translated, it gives CASSHGQENYGYTF.

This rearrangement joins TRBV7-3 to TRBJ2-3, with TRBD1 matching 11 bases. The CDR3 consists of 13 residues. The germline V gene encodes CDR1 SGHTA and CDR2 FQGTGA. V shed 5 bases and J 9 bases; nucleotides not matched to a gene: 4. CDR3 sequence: CASSPRDRGTQYF. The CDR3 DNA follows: TGTGCCAGCAGCCCGAGGGACAGGGGGACGCAGTATTTT.

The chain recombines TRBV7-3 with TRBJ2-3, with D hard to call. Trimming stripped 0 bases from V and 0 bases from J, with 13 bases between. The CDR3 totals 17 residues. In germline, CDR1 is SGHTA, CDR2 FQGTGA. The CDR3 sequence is CASSLTAKGPSTDTQYF. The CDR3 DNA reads TGTGCCAGCAGCTTAACGGCGAAGGGTCCTAGCACAGATACGCAGTATTTT.

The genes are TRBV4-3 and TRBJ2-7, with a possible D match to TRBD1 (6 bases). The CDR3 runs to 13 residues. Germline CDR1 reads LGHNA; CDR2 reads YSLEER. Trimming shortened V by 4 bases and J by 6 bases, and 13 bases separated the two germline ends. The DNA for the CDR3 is TGCGCCAGCAGCCTTCGCCCGGACAGCGAGCAGTACTTC. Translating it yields CASSLRPDSEQYF.

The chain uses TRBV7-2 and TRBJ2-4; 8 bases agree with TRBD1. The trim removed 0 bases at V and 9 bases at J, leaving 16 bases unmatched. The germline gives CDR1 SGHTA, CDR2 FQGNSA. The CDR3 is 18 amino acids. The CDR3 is CASSLAESENRGYSIQYF. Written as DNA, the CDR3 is TGTGCCAGCAGCTTAGCGGAGAGTGAAAACAGGGGGTACAGCATTCAGTACTTC.

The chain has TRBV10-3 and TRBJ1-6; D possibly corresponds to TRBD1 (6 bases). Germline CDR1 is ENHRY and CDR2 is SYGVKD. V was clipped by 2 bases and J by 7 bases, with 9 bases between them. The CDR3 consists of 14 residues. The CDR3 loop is CAISETGQNSPLHF. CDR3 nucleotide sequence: TGTGCCATCAGTGAGACAGGGCAGAATTCACCCCTCCACTTT.

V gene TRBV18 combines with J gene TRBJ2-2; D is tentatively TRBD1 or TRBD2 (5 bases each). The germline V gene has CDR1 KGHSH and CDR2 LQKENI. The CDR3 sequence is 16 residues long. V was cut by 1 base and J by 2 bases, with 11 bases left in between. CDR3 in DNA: TGTGCCAGCTCACCACGTACGGGGCCAAACACCGGGGAGCTGTTTTTT. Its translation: CASSPRTGPNTGELFF.

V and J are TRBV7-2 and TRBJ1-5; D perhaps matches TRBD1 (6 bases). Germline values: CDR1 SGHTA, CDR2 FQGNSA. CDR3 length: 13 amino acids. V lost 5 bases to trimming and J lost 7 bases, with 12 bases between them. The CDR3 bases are TGTGCCAGCAGCGGACAGTTTAACCAGCCCCAGCATTTT. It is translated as CASSGQFNQPQHF.

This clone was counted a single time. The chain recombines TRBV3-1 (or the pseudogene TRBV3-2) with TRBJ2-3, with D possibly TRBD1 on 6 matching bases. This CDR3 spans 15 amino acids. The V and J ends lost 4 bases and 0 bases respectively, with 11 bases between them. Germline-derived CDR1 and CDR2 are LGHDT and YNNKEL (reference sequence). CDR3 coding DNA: TGTGCCAGCAGCCCACAGGGCCATAGCACAGATACGCAGTATTTT. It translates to CASSPQGHSTDTQYF.

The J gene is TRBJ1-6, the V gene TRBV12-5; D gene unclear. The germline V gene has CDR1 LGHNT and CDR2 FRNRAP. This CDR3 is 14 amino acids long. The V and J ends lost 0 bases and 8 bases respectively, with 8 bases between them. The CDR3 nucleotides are TGTGCTAGTGGTTTGGTTCGGAGGGATTCACCCCTCCACTTT. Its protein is CASGLVRRDSPLHF.

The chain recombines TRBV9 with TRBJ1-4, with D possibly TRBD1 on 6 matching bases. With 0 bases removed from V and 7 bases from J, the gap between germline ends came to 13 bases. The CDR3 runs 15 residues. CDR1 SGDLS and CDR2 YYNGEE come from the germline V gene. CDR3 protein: CASSVAGGRSEKLFF. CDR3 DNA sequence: TGTGCCAGCAGCGTAGCGGGGGGGCGTAGTGAAAAACTGTTTTTT. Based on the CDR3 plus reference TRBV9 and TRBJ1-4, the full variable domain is DSGVTQTPKHLITATGQRVTLRCSPRSGDLSVYWYQQSLDQGLQFLIQYYNGEERAKGNILERFSAQQFPDLHSELNLSSLELGDSALYFCASSVAGGRSEKLFFGSGTQLSVL.

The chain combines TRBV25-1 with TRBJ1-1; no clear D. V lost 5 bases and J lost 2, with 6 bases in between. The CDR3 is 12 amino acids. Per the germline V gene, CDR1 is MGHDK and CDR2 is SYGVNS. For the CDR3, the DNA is TGTGCCAGCAGTCCACAAAACACTGAAGCTTTCTTT. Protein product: CASSPQNTEAFF.

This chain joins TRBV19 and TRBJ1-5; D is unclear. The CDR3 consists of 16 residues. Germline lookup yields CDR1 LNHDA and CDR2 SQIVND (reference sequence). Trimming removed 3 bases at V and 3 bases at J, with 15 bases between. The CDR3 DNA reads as TGTGCCAGTAGTATTGGAGAGTGGCAGCCCAATCAGCCCCAGCATTTT. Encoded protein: CASSIGEWQPNQPQHF.

The CDR3 loop is CASSQDQGGLTDTQYF. CDR3 in DNA: TGCGCCAGCAGCCAAGATCAAGGGGGACTCACAGATACGCAGTATTTT. This chain uses TRBV4-3 with TRBJ2-3; D possibly uses TRBD1 or TRBD2 (6 bases each). CDR1 is LGHNA, CDR2 YSLEER, per germline. The CDR3 extends over 16 amino acids. V lost 0 bases, J lost 2 bases, and 12 bases lay in between.

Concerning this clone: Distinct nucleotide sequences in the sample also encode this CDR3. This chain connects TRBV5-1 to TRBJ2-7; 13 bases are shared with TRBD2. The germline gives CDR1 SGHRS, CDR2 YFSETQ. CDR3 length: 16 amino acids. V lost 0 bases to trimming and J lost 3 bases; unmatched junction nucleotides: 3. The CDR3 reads CASSLGTSGGSYEQYF. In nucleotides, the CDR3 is TGCGCCAGCAGCTTGGGGACTAGCGGGGGCAGCTACGAGCAGTACTTC. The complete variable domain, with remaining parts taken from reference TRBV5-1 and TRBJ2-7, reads KAGVTQTPRYLIKTRGQQVTLSCSPISGHRSVSWYQQTPGQGLQFLFEYFSETQRNKGNFPGRFSGRQFSNSRSEMNVSTLELGDSALYLCASSLGTSGGSYEQYFGPGTRLTVT.

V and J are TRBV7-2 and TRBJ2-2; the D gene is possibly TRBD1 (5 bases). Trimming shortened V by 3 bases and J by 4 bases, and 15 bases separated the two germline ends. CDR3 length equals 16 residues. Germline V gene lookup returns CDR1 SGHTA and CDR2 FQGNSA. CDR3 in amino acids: CASSLSPIGATGELFF. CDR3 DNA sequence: TGTGCCAGCAGCTTGAGCCCGATAGGGGCCACCGGGGAGCTGTTTTTT.

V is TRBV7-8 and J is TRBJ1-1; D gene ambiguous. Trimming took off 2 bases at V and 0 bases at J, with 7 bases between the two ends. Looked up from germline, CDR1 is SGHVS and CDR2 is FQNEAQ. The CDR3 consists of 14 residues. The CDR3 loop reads CASSLPPMNTEAFF. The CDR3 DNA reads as TGTGCCAGCAGCTTACCGCCTATGAACACTGAAGCTTTCTTT.

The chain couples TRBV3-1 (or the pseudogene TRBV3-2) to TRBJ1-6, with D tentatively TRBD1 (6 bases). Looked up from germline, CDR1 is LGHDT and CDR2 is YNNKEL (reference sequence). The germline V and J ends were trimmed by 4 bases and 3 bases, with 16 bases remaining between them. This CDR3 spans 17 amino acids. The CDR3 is CASSLNPGQLYNSPLHF. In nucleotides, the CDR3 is TGTGCCAGCAGCCTTAACCCTGGACAGCTCTATAATTCACCCCTCCACTTT.

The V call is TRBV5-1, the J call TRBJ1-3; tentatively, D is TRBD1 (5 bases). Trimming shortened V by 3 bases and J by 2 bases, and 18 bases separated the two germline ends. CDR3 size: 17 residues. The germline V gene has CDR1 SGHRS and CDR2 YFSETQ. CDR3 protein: CASSSLRAGAAGNTIYF. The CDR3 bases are TGCGCCAGCAGCTCCTTGAGGGCCGGGGCTGCTGGAAACACCATATATTTT.

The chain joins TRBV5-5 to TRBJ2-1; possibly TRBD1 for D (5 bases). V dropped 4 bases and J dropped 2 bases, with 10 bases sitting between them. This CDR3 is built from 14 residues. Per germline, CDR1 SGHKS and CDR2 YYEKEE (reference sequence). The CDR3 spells CASSRIGAYNEQFF. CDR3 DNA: TGTGCCAGCAGCAGGATAGGGGCCTACAATGAGCAGTTCTTC.

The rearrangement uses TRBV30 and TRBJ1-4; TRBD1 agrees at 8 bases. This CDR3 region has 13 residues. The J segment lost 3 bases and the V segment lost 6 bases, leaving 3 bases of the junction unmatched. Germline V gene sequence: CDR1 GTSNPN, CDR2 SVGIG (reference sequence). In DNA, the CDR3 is TGTGCCTGTACGGACAGGGCTAATGAAAAACTGTTTTTT. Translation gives CACTDRANEKLFF.